Following are 25 T cell receptor beta chains from one sample sequenced in a study of T cell responses to AZD1222 COVID-19 vaccine. Clones were read by immunoSEQ multiplex PCR, and TCRdb kept only the in-frame ones, dropping some. Among about 56,000 clones listed, about 87% were seen once. The material sequenced was peripheral blood, taken on day 0 of AZD1222 vaccination. The receptors were gathered from an adult in good health.

The chain carries TRBV7-2 and TRBJ2-1; TRBD2 is a possible D gene (6 bases). This CDR3 is 13 amino acids long. V gave up 5 bases and J gave up 6 bases, with 11 bases separating them. In germline, CDR1 is SGHTA, CDR2 FQGNSA. The DNA of the CDR3 is TGTGCCAGCAGCAAGACTAGTTTCAATGAGCAGTTCTTC. This gives the protein CASSKTSFNEQFF.

The chain couples TRBV4-2 to TRBJ2-7, with D maybe TRBD2 (6 bases). Between the trimmed V and J ends, which lost 1 base and 3 bases, there was a span of 13 bases. The CDR3 has 15 amino acids. From germline, CDR1 is LGHNA and CDR2 YNFKEQ. The CDR3, as DNA: TGTGCCAGCAGCCAAGCGGGAGAGAGGGTCTACGAGCAGTACTTC. Its protein product is CASSQAGERVYEQYF.

This clone was picked up one time. The rearrangement links TRBV7-9 to TRBJ1-5, with 7 nucleotides matching TRBD1. The CDR3 extends over 14 amino acids. From germline, CDR1 is SEHNR and CDR2 FQNEAQ (reference sequence). V trimming: 6 bases; J trimming: 4 bases; junction bases outside the gene matches: 6. The CDR3 DNA reads TGTGCCAGCAGTTTGGACAGGCCTAATCAGCCCCAGCATTTT. It encodes CASSLDRPNQPQHF.

The CDR3 sequence: CASSQALGGRSETQYF. CDR3 nucleotides: TGTGCCAGCAGCCAAGCGTTAGGGGGCCGATCAGAGACCCAGTACTTC. The chain couples TRBV14 to TRBJ2-5; 7 nucleotides match TRBD1. V was pared by 1 base and J by 4 bases, with 9 bases of the junction left unmatched. Germline CDR1 reads SGHDN; CDR2 reads FVKESK. This CDR3 comprises 16 residues.

The chain uses TRBV15 and TRBJ1-4, with D possibly matching TRBD1 (6 bases). CDR1 is LNHNV and CDR2 is YYDKDF in the germline V gene (reference sequence). V lost 0 bases to trimming and J lost 5 bases, with 13 bases between them. The CDR3 has 16 residues. Written as DNA, the CDR3 is TGTGCCACCAGCAGAGACAGGACAGCTAAGAATGAAAAACTGTTTTTT. Residues: CATSRDRTAKNEKLFF.

The V call is TRBV6-5, the J call TRBJ1-5; perhaps TRBD1 as D (6 bases). The germline CDR1 and CDR2 sequences are MNHEY and SVGAGI. Trimming removed 5 bases from V and 4 bases from J, with 12 bases in between. CDR3 length: 14 residues. CDR3 sequence (DNA): TGTGCCAGCAGTAGTACAGGGACGAATCAGCCCCAGCATTTT. As protein: CASSSTGTNQPQHF.

The chain carries TRBV2 and TRBJ2-7; D possibly corresponds to TRBD1 (5 bases). This CDR3 has 13 residues. V was trimmed by 6 bases and J by 6 bases, leaving 15 bases between them. The germline gives CDR1 SNHLY, CDR2 FYNNEI. This CDR3 reads CASSLQDWGEQYF. The CDR3 nucleotides read TGTGCCAGCAGCTTACAGGATTGGGGCGAGCAGTACTTC.

The V gene is TRBV5-1, the J gene TRBJ2-3; 8 nucleotides match TRBD2. The CDR3 runs to 16 residues. In germline, CDR1 is SGHRS, CDR2 YFSETQ. Germline trimming cut 2 bases from V and 1 base from J; bases unmatched to any gene: 6. CDR3 sequence: CASSLSAGGRTDTQYF. CDR3 nucleotides: TGCGCCAGCAGCTTATCGGCGGGAGGCCGCACAGATACGCAGTATTTT.

The V call is TRBV24-1, the J call TRBJ1-4; possibly TRBD1 for D (6 bases). The CDR3 has 14 residues. Germline V gene lookup returns CDR1 KGHDR and CDR2 SFDVKD. Trimming took off 4 bases at V and 5 bases at J, with 10 bases between the two ends. The CDR3 DNA follows: TGTGCCACCAGTGACCCGGGACAAAATGAAAAACTGTTTTTT. Protein: CATSDPGQNEKLFF.

The rearrangement uses TRBV29-1 and TRBJ2-1; 8 bases agree with TRBD1. CDR1 is SQVTM and CDR2 is ANQGSEA in the germline V gene. Unmatched junction bases numbered 6, after V lost 7 bases and J lost 7 bases. CDR3 size: 12 residues. The CDR3 nucleotides read TGCAGCGGGATAACAGGGGGGAATGAGCAGTTCTTC. This translates into CSGITGGNEQFF.

This sequence joins TRBV15 and TRBJ2-6, with TRBD2 matching 7 bases. CDR3 length equals 18 residues. V was clipped by 0 bases and J by 0 bases; unmatched bases: 5. Germline V lookup: CDR1 LNHNV, CDR2 YYDKDF (reference sequence). As DNA, the CDR3 is TGTGCCACCAGCAGAGATCTGGGAGGGAGCTCTGGGGCCAACGTCCTGACTTTC. This gives the protein CATSRDLGGSSGANVLTF.

This clone was found once. The chain carries TRBV3-1 (or the pseudogene TRBV3-2) and TRBJ2-1; the D is unclear. The CDR3 has 14 residues. The germline V gene has CDR1 LGHDT and CDR2 YNNKEL (reference sequence). Trimming shortened V by 1 base and J by 11 bases, and 15 bases separated the two germline ends. CDR3 bases: TGTGCCAGCAGCCAAGGTGGGTGGGAAGAACAGCAGTTCTTC. It is translated as CASSQGGWEEQQFF.

V usage is TRBV6-5 and J usage is TRBJ1-2; a weak D match, TRBD1 (6 bases). Deletions cut 4 bases from V and 2 bases from J, with 11 bases between. The CDR3 spans 14 residues. Germline CDR1 reads MNHEY; CDR2 reads SVGAGI. CDR3 bases: TGTGCCAGCAGTTGGCAGGGGACGAACTATGGCTACACCTTC. Its protein is CASSWQGTNYGYTF.

The chain joins TRBV2 to TRBJ1-1; 11 bases are shared with TRBD1. J lost 1 base, V lost 5 bases, and 3 bases had no gene match. Germline V CDR1 and CDR2: SNHLY, FYNNEI. The CDR3 consists of 15 residues. As DNA, the CDR3 is TGTGCCAGCAGTAAGGGACAGGGGGAGAACACTGAAGCTTTCTTT. Protein product: CASSKGQGENTEAFF.

J is TRBJ1-1 and V is TRBV21-1; the DNA was not used to check the table's D call, TRBD1. TRBV21-1 is recorded as a pseudogene. CDR3 length: 18 residues. Here the CDR3 DNA reads TGTGCCAGCACTATTCGGGTCCAGATATCGCAGGGTAACACTGAAGCTTTCTTT. Protein sequence: CASTIRVQISQGNTEAFF.

V usage is TRBV24-1 and J usage is TRBJ2-1, with unresolved D. V lost 9 bases and J lost 8, with 10 bases in between. The CDR3 length is 11 residues. Germline V gives CDR1 KGHDR, CDR2 SFDVKD. The CDR3 spells CATLRAYEQFF. CDR3 DNA sequence: TGTGCCACCCTCCGGGCTTATGAGCAGTTCTTC.

This clone has more than one count but fewer than ten. The genes are TRBV28 and TRBJ1-4, with D tentatively TRBD1 (5 bases). With 2 bases removed from V and 7 bases from J, the gap between germline ends came to 11 bases. The CDR3 has 14 amino acids. CDR1 MDHEN and CDR2 SYDVKM come from the germline V gene. In DNA form, the CDR3 reads TGTGCCAGCAGTTTACAGGGTGTAGCTGAAAAACTGTTTTTT. Translated, it gives CASSLQGVAEKLFF.

The CDR3 nucleotides are TGCAGCGTTGAAACAGGGGAGCTCACTGAAGCTTTCTTT. Translating gives CSVETGELTEAFF. The chain combines TRBV29-1 with TRBJ1-1; 7 positions match TRBD1. Germline loops: CDR1 SQVTM, CDR2 ANQGSEA. The CDR3 covers 13 residues. Unmatched junction bases numbered 4, after V lost 2 bases and J lost 4 bases.

This chain joins TRBV5-1 and TRBJ2-3; 8 bases fit TRBD2. CDR1 and CDR2 from the germline V gene are SGHRS and YFSETQ. The length of the CDR3 is 16 residues. The V and J ends lost 2 bases and 4 bases, in that order; junction bases with no gene match: 9. The CDR3: CASSLSSGLGADTQYF. The CDR3 nucleotides read TGCGCCAGCAGCTTATCTAGCGGGCTCGGGGCAGATACGCAGTATTTT.

V gene TRBV20-1 combines with J gene TRBJ2-7; 12 bases align to TRBD1. Germline values: CDR1 DFQATT, CDR2 SNEGSKA (reference sequence). This CDR3 has 15 amino acids. The V segment lost 3 bases and the J segment 3 bases; nucleotides outside the gene matches: 6. The CDR3 protein is CSASGTGGAVYEQYF. The CDR3 bases are TGCAGTGCTAGTGGGACAGGGGGCGCGGTCTACGAGCAGTACTTC.

The V and J genes are TRBV15 and TRBJ2-4, with TRBD2 matching over 11 bases. Germline V gives CDR1 LNHNV, CDR2 YYDKDF (reference sequence). The CDR3 length is 16 residues. With V trimmed by 1 base and J by 5 bases, 4 bases remained unmatched. CDR3 coding DNA: TGTGCCACCAGCAGAGTTACTAGCGGGAGTCAAAACATTCAGTACTTC. This encodes CATSRVTSGSQNIQYF.

The rearrangement joins TRBV5-1 to TRBJ1-3; D is unclear. The CDR3 consists of 16 residues. Trimming removed 2 bases at V and 0 bases at J, with 12 bases between. Germline V gene sequence: CDR1 SGHRS, CDR2 YFSETQ. CDR3 sequence: CASSLSGLNSGNTIYF. For the CDR3, the DNA is TGCGCCAGCAGCTTATCTGGACTAAACTCTGGAAACACCATATATTTT.

The chain recombines TRBV11-3 with TRBJ2-7; 12 bases match TRBD2. The CDR3 is 17 residues long. Germline V CDR1 and CDR2: SGHNT, YENEEA. The trim removed 1 base at V and 3 bases at J, leaving 7 bases unmatched. As DNA, the CDR3 is TGTGCCAGCAGCTTAGTAGGGACTAGCGGGCCTTTCTACGAGCAGTACTTC. As protein: CASSLVGTSGPFYEQYF.

V is TRBV4-1 and J is TRBJ2-7; no firm D call. CDR1 and CDR2 (germline): MGHRA, YSYEKL. Trimming took off 2 bases at V and 2 bases at J, with 10 bases between the two ends. This CDR3 has 14 residues. The CDR3 sequence: CASSQSDLTYEQYF. The CDR3 region has the DNA TGCGCCAGCAGCCAAAGTGATTTAACCTACGAGCAGTACTTC.

The chain recombines TRBV7-9 with TRBJ2-7; 14 bases map to TRBD2. Germline loops: CDR1 SEHNR, CDR2 FQNEAQ (reference sequence). This CDR3 spans 16 amino acids. V gave up 2 bases and J gave up 6 bases; unmatched junction bases: 6. The CDR3 reads CASSLYGTSGSPEQYF. In DNA, the CDR3 is TGTGCCAGCAGCTTATACGGGACTAGCGGGAGCCCCGAGCAGTACTTC.